These 15 T cell receptor beta chains were sequenced from one sample in a study of identical twins. TCRdb re-called the 5' RACE reads with MiXCR, one entry per CDR3 protein. The sample holds 400,000 to 600,000 distinct CDR3 sequences, under 25% seen once. These data were also reused for a study on yellow fever vaccine responses in identical twins.

Sequenced: CD4+ T cells sorted from blood. Receptors were obtained from a woman under 30 in good health.

This chain joins TRBV10-3 and TRBJ2-1; the D gene is possibly TRBD1 (5 bases). The CDR3 loop spans 15 amino acids. Per germline, CDR1 ENHRY and CDR2 SYGVKD. V lost 3 bases and J lost 7, with 16 bases in between. The CDR3 bases are TGTGCCATCAGTGATTTGGGGCGTAGTAGGAATGAGCAGTTCTTC. Its protein product is CAISDLGRSRNEQFF.

V usage is TRBV5-6 and J usage is TRBJ2-3; TRBD2 might be the D (5 bases). This CDR3 spans 13 amino acids. Per the germline V gene, CDR1 is SGHDT and CDR2 is YYEEEE. V gave up 0 bases and J gave up 5 bases, with 7 bases separating them. As DNA, the CDR3 is TGTGCCAGCAGCTTGGACCGGGGAGATACGCAGTATTTT. Protein product: CASSLDRGDTQYF.

In regard to this clonotype: The junction departs from germline at one end; a sequencing error may be responsible. The chain joins TRBV12-3 or TRBV12-4 to TRBJ2-2, with TRBD2 identical over 7 bases. This CDR3 contains 14 residues. In nucleotides, the CDR3 is TGTGCCAGCATCCTGGGGGGGACCACCGGGGGGCTGTTTTTT. This gives the protein CASILGGTTGGLFF.

This clonotype was counted only a few times. The V gene is TRBV9, the J gene TRBJ2-1, with 8 positions matching TRBD1. Germline values: CDR1 SGDLS, CDR2 YYNGEE. The CDR3 covers 18 residues. With 0 bases clipped from V and 5 bases from J, the junction kept 13 bases outside the gene matches. The CDR3 is CASSVAPSFGQGNNEQFF. The CDR3, as DNA: TGTGCCAGCAGCGTAGCTCCATCGTTCGGACAGGGAAACAATGAGCAGTTCTTC.

In this sample, this clonotype turned up many times. The chain combines TRBV5-1 with TRBJ1-4; D possibly corresponds to TRBD1 (5 bases). The CDR3 runs 16 residues. Germline V gene lookup returns CDR1 SGHRS and CDR2 YFSETQ. Between the trimmed V and J ends, which lost 4 bases and 0 bases, there was a span of 13 bases. The CDR3 nucleotides read TGCGCCAGCAGCCCAGGGAACTACGCAACTAATGAAAAACTGTTTTTT. It yields the protein CASSPGNYATNEKLFF.

This clonotype came up a few times. The J gene is TRBJ1-1, the V gene TRBV6-1, with no clear D. V shed 1 base and J shed 7 bases, with 13 bases lying between them. Germline lookup yields CDR1 MNHNS and CDR2 SASEGT. The CDR3 length is 14 residues. The CDR3 DNA reads as TGTGCCAGCAGTGAAGGGGGATCCAGAGGTGAAGCTTTCTTT. Residues: CASSEGGSRGEAFF.

This chain connects TRBV7-2 to TRBJ1-2, with a weak D call TRBD1 (5 bases). The germline CDR1 and CDR2 sequences are SGHTA and FQGNSA. With 5 bases removed from V and 1 base from J, the gap between germline ends came to 14 bases. This CDR3 comprises 15 residues. The CDR3 nucleotides read TGTGCCAGCAGCATCGGACACTTAATTAACTATGGCTACACCTTC. The encoded protein is CASSIGHLINYGYTF.

This clonotype has only a few counts. The V gene is TRBV5-1, the J gene TRBJ2-3, with 14 bases matching TRBD2. Germline V gene data show CDR1 as SGHRS and CDR2 as YFSETQ. The ends lost 3 bases at V and 5 bases at J; junction bases unmatched: 5. The CDR3 runs to 16 residues. CDR3 DNA: TGCGCCAGCAGCTCGAGCGGGACTAGCGGGAGAGATACGCAGTATTTT. Translated, it gives CASSSSGTSGRDTQYF.

This clonotype appeared a few times. The V and J genes are TRBV12-3 or TRBV12-4 and TRBJ2-2; 7 bases fit TRBD2. The CDR3 extends over 17 amino acids. J was trimmed by 1 base and V by 11 bases; bases with no gene match: 16. The CDR3 spells CASLGGRGSVNTGELFF. The CDR3 DNA sequence: TGTGCCTCGCTCGGCGGGAGAGGTTCCGTGAACACCGGGGAGCTGTTTTTT.

The chain links TRBV29-1 to TRBJ2-1; 9 bases map to TRBD2. From germline, CDR1 is SQVTM and CDR2 ANQGSEA. The CDR3 totals 14 residues. J gave up 8 bases and V 5 bases, and 10 bases lay outside the gene matches. The CDR3 reads CSVLASGTGDEQFF. Written as DNA, the CDR3 is TGCAGCGTTCTGGCTAGCGGGACTGGGGATGAGCAGTTCTTC.

This clonotype has a count of ten or more. The J gene is TRBJ2-2, the V gene TRBV12-3 or TRBV12-4; D might be TRBD1 (5 bases). V was pared by 6 bases and J by 4 bases, with 12 bases between. CDR3 size: 14 residues. The CDR3 region is CASRLRAGTGELFF. The CDR3 nucleotides are TGTGCCAGCAGACTCAGGGCTGGCACCGGGGAGCTGTTTTTT.

The chain uses TRBV20-1 and TRBJ2-1; the D is unclear. Germline lookup yields CDR1 DFQATT and CDR2 SNEGSKA (reference sequence). Trimming left V 3 bases short and J 12 bases short, with 18 bases between. This CDR3 comprises 13 residues. The CDR3 nucleotides read TGCAGTGCTAGCTTAGGCTCACCAATAGGGCAGTTCTTC. It yields the protein CSASLGSPIGQFF.

This clonotype was counted only a few times. V gene TRBV4-1 combines with J gene TRBJ2-7; weak D call: TRBD2 (6 bases). This CDR3 spans 15 amino acids. Germline V gene sequence: CDR1 MGHRA, CDR2 YSYEKL. V was pared by 1 base and J by 5 bases, with 15 bases between. DNA of the CDR3: TGCGCCAGCAGCCAAGTGGGGACTCGGGTGGACGAGCAGTACTTC. Amino acids: CASSQVGTRVDEQYF.

This clonotype has just a few counts. This rearrangement joins TRBV21-1 to TRBJ2-3; the DNA was not compared with TRBD2, the D call given in the table. TRBV21-1 is labeled a pseudogene. The CDR3 spans 18 residues. The CDR3: CASSKEWRWRGSLDTQYF. In nucleotides, the CDR3 is TGTGCCAGCAGCAAAGAATGGCGGTGGCGGGGTAGCCTGGATACGCAGTATTTT.

This clonotype has only a few counts. The chain links TRBV11-2 to TRBJ2-1; 13 positions agree with TRBD2. Germline lookup yields CDR1 SGHAT and CDR2 FQNNGV. V trimming: 4 bases; J trimming: 6 bases; junction bases outside the gene matches: 3. The CDR3 extends over 15 amino acids. CDR3 sequence reads: CASSSLAGGVNEQFF. The CDR3 DNA is TGTGCCAGCAGCTCACTAGCGGGGGGGGTCAATGAGCAGTTCTTC.